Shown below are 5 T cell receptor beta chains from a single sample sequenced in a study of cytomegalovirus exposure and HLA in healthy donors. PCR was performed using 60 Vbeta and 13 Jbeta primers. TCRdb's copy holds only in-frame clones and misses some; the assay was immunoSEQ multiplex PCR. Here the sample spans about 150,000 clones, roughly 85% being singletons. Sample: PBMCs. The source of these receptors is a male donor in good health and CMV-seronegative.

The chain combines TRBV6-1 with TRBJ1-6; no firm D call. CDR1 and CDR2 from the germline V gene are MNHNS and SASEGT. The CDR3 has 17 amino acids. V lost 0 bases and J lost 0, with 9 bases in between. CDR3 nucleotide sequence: TGTGCCAGCAGTGAAGCGATCTGGAGCTCCTATAATTCACCCCTCCACTTT. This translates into CASSEAIWSSYNSPLHF.

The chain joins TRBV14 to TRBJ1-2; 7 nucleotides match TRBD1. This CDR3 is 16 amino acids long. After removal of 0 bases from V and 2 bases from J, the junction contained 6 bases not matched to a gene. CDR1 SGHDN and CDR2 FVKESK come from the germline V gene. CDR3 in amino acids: CASSQESGGKNYGYTF. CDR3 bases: TGTGCCAGCAGCCAAGAGTCAGGGGGAAAAAACTATGGCTACACCTTC.

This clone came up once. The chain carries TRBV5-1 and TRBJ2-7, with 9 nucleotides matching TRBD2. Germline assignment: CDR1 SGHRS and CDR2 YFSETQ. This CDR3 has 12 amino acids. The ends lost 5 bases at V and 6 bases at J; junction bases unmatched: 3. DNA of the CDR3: TGCGCCAGCAGGGAACTAGCGGGCGAGCAGTACTTC. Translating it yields CASRELAGEQYF.

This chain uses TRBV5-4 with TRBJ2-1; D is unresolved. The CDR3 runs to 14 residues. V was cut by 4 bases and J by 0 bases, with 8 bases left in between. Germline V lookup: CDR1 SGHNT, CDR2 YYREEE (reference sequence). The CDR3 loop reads CASSRYSSYNEQFF. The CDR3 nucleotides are TGTGCCAGCAGCCGTTACAGCTCCTACAATGAGCAGTTCTTC.

The CDR3 nucleotides are TGCGCCAGCAGCCAAGATTGGCTAGCGGGAGTCAGCACCGGGGAGCTGTTTTTT. It encodes CASSQDWLAGVSTGELFF. The chain has TRBV4-3 and TRBJ2-2; 10 positions agree with TRBD2. Trimming cost V 0 bases and J 4 bases; bases outside gene matches: 8. Per the germline V gene, CDR1 is LGHNA and CDR2 is YSLEER. The CDR3 is made up of 18 amino acids.